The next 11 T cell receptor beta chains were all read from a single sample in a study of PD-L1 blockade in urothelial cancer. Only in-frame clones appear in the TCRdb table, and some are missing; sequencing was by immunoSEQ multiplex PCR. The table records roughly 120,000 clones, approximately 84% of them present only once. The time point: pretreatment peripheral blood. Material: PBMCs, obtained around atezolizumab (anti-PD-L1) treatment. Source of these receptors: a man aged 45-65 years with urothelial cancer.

The CDR3 spells CASSKGQETQYF. CDR3 nucleotide sequence: TGTGCCAGCAGTAAGGGACAGGAGACCCAGTACTTC. The gene calls are TRBV6-6 and TRBJ2-5, with 7 nucleotides matching TRBD1. V shed 5 bases and J 5 bases; nucleotides not matched to a gene: 2. Looked up from germline, CDR1 is MNHNY and CDR2 is SVGAGI (reference sequence). The CDR3 consists of 12 residues.

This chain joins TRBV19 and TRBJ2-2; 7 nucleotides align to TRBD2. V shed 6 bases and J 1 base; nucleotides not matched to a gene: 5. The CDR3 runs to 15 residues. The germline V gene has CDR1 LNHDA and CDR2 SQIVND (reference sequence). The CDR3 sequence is CASRSSSGNTGELFF. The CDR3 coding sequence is TGTGCCAGTAGAAGCTCTAGCGGGAACACCGGGGAGCTGTTTTTT.

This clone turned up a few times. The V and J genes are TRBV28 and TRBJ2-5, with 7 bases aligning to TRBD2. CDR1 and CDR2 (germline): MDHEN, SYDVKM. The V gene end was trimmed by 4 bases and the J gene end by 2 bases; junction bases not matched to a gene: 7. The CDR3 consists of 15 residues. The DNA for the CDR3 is TGTGCCAGCAGTTGGGGAGGGAACCAACAAGAGACCCAGTACTTC. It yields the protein CASSWGGNQQETQYF.

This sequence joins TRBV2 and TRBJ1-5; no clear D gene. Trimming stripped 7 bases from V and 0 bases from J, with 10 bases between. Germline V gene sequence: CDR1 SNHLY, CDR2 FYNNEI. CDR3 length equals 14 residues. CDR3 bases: TGTGCCAGCACGGCCAGCGATAGCAATCAGCCCCAGCATTTT. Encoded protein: CASTASDSNQPQHF.

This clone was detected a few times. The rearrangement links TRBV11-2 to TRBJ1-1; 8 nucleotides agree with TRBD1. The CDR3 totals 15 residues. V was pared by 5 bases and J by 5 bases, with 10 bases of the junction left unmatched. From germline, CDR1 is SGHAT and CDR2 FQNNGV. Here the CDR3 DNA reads TGTGCCAGCAGCAGCCGGACAGGGCTTGGGACTGAAGCTTTCTTT. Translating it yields CASSSRTGLGTEAFF.

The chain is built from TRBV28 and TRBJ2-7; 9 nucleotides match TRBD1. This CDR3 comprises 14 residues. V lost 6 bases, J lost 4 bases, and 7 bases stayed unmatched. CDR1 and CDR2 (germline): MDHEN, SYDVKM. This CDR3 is CASRGTGWAYEQYF. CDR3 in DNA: TGTGCCAGCAGGGGGACAGGGTGGGCGTACGAGCAGTACTTC.

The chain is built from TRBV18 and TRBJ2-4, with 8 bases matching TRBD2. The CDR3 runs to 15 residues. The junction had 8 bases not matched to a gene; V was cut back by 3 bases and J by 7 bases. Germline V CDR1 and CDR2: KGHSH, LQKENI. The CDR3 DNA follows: TGTGCCAGCTCACCCCCGGGAGGGGGAACGAACATTCAGTACTTC. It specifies CASSPPGGGTNIQYF.

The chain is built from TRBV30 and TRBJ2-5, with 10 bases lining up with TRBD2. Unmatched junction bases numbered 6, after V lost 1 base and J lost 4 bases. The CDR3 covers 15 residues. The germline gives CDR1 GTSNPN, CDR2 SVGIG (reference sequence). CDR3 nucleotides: TGTGCCTGGAGTGCTTTAAGCGGGAGGGGAGAGACCCAGTACTTC. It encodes CAWSALSGRGETQYF.

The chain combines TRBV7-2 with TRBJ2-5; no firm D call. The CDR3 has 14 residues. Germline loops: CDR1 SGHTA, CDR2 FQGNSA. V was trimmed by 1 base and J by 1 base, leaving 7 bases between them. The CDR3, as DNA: TGTGCCAGCAGCTTAGTGGTTAGCCAAGAGACCCAGTACTTC. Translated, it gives CASSLVVSQETQYF.

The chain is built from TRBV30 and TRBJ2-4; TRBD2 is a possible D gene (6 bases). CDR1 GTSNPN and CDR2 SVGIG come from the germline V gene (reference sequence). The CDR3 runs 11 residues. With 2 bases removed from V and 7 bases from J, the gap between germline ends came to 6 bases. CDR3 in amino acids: CAWSRGNIQYF. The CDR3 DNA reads TGTGCCTGGAGTCGGGGGAACATTCAGTACTTC.

CDR3: CAWKQGLRTEAFF. The CDR3 nucleotides read TGTGCCTGGAAACAGGGCCTGAGGACTGAAGCTTTCTTT. The chain combines TRBV30 with TRBJ1-1; D may be TRBD1 (6 bases). Germline CDR1 GTSNPN, CDR2 SVGIG (reference sequence). The CDR3 covers 13 residues. Trimming took 4 bases from V and 5 from J, leaving 14 bases between them.